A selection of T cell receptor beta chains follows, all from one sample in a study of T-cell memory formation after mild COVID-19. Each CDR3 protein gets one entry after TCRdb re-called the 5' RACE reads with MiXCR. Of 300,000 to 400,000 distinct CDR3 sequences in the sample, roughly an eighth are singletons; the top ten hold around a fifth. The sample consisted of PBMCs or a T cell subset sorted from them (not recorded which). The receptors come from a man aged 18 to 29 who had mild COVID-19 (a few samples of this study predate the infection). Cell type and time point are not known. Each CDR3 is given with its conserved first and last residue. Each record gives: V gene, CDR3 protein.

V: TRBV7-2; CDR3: CASSSPPETQYF
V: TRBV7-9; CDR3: CASSLGYDQYF
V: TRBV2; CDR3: CAGGTSGAGELFF
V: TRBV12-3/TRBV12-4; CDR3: CASSSHDRVDNEQFF
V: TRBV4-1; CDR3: CASSPQGLSNQPQHF
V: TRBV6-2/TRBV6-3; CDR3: CASIGPAGYTEAFF
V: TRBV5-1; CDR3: CASSSQGDTEAFF
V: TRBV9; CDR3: CASSVATRTDTQYF
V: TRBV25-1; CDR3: CASSEYLPEETQYF
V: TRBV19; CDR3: CASSILWQEGDTQYF
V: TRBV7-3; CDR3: CASSSTPNEQFF
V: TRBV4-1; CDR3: CASSQEPKGSLGTEAFF
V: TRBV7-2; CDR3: CASRLGGGPSTDTQYF